A selection of T cell receptor beta chains follows, all from one sample in a study of OX40 agonist ivuxolimab in advanced cancers. Sequencing was performed with immunoSEQ multiplex PCR; in TCRdb, only in-frame clones are kept and a portion is missing. The data show around 6,000 clones, with around four fifths seen just once and approximately 24% held by the top ten. Here the sequenced sample was CD4+ or CD8+ T cells sorted from blood, taken in a trial of the OX40 agonist ivuxolimab. These receptor sequences come from an adult with an advanced solid tumor such as melanoma, head and neck, liver or kidney cancer. The CDR3 runs from the conserved cysteine through the conserved F or W. The order of the fields is V gene, J gene, clone size, D gene, CDR3 protein, CDR3 DNA. A D gene is named only where the DNA matches it firmly. Clone size is stated in some rows and not others, as once, few, many or a class when expanded.

>TRBV27|TRBJ2-5|NA|TRBD2
CASSLGGGVLGQYF
TGTGCCAGCAGTTTAGGCGGGGGGGTTCTGGGCCAGTACTTC
>TRBV11-1|TRBJ1-6|NA|TRBD1
CASSRTGNNSPLHF
TGTGCCAGCAGCCGGACAGGGAATAATTCACCCCTCCACTTT
>TRBV7-9|TRBJ2-6|NA|NA
CASSLRSGANVLTF
TGTGCCAGCAGCTTGCGCTCTGGGGCCAACGTCCTGACTTTC
>TRBV15|TRBJ2-1|NA|NA
CATSRANRGTYENEQFF
TGTGCCACCAGCAGAGCCAACCGGGGGACTTATGAAAATGAGCAGTTCTTC
>TRBV7-8|TRBJ1-5|NA|NA
CASSLAGRSNQPQHF
TGTGCCAGCAGCTTAGCGGGAAGAAGCAATCAGCCCCAGCATTTT
>TRBV5-1|TRBJ1-3|NA|NA
CASSLGVGSSGNTIYF
TGCGCCAGCAGCTTGGGAGTCGGCAGCTCTGGAAACACCATATATTTT
>TRBV5-1|TRBJ1-2|NA|NA
CASSAYSGAGYTF
TGCGCCAGCAGCGCCTACTCAGGGGCTGGCTACACCTTC
>TRBV4-1|TRBJ2-5|NA|NA
CASSQGPPGTAGETQYF
TGCGCCAGCAGCCAGGGCCCCCCCGGGACAGCGGGGGAGACCCAGTACTTC
>TRBV7-3|TRBJ2-1|once|TRBD1
CASSLGADRADEQFF
TGTGCCAGCAGCTTAGGGGCGGACAGGGCGGATGAGCAGTTCTTC
>TRBV4-2|TRBJ1-2|NA|NA
CASSQDLQGNGGYTF
TGTGCCAGCAGCCAAGATTTACAGGGAAATGGCGGCTACACCTTC
>TRBV11-2|TRBJ2-7|once|NA
CASSFAGDYEQYF
TGTGCCAGCAGCTTTGCAGGAGACTACGAGCAGTACTTC
>TRBV7-8|TRBJ1-5|once|NA
CASSLGNNQPQHF
TGTGCCAGCAGCTTAGGAAACAATCAGCCCCAGCATTTT
>TRBV5-6|TRBJ1-1|NA|NA
CASSLGSNTEAFF
TGTGCCAGCAGCTTGGGGTCGAACACTGAAGCTTTCTTT